The sequence of this TCR beta chain was determined in a study of T cell changes during pregnancy in multiple sclerosis. The repertoire was sequenced with immunoSEQ multiplex PCR; TCRdb's copy has only in-frame clones and lacks some. The sample has 75,000 to 80,000 clones, about 91% seen once. Per the germline V gene, CDR1 is SGHTA and CDR2 is FQGTGA. V lost 1 base to trimming and J lost 5 bases, with 12 bases between them. CDR3 size: 14 residues. This receptor was taken from a female donor with multiple sclerosis, enrolled in a pregnancy study. V and J are TRBV7-3 and TRBJ2-7; D is ambiguous. The sequenced sample was peripheral blood, obtained before pregnancy. The CDR3 nucleotides are TGTGCCAGCAGCTTAAGGCCGGGTATCGACGAGCAGTACTTC. It is translated as CASSLRPGIDEQYF.